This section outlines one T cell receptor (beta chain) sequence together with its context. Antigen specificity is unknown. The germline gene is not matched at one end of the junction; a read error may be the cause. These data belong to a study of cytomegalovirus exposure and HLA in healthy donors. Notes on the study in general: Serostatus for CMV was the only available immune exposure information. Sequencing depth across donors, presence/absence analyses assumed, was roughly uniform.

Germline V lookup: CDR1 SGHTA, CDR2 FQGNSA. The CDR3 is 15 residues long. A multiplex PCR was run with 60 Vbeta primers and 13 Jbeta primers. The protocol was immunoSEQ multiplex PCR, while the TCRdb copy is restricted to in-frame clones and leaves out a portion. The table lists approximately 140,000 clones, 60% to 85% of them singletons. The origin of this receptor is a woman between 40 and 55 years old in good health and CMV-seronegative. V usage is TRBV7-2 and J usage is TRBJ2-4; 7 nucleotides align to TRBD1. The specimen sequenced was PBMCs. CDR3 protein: CASSFTGTAKNSQYF. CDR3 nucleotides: TGTGCCAGCAGTTTCACAGGGACAGCCAAAAACAGTCAGTACTTC.